A single sample is the source of the 15 T cell receptor beta chains below, sequenced in a study of blood T cell repertoires in COVID-19. This table comes from immunoSEQ multiplex PCR, and its TCRdb copy is limited to in-frame clones, with some not included. Altogether 400,000 to 550,000 clones are present, 87% being singletons, with the ten largest covering approximately 2%. The sample consisted of PBMCs or T cells enriched from blood (not recorded which). Receptor source: a woman under 30 with acute COVID-19.

A single count supports this clone. This same CDR3 is encoded by further DNA sequences in the sample. This rearrangement joins TRBV9 to TRBJ1-6; D call uncertain. The V end lost 0 bases, the J end lost 8 bases, and 12 bases lay between the germline ends. CDR1 is SGDLS and CDR2 is YYNGEE in the germline V gene. CDR3 size: 15 residues. The CDR3 DNA follows: TGTGCCAGCAGCGTAGGTGGCGGGGAGGATTCACCCCTCCACTTT. Translated, it gives CASSVGGGEDSPLHF.

The CDR3 DNA reads TGTGCCGTCAGGGGACAGTGGGACAATGAGCAGTTCTTC. Protein sequence: CAVRGQWDNEQFF. V usage is TRBV12-3 or TRBV12-4 and J usage is TRBJ2-1, with 7 bases aligning to TRBD1. With 11 bases clipped from V and 5 bases from J, the junction kept 9 bases outside the gene matches. The CDR3 sequence is 13 residues long.

This clone was seen a handful of times. The rearrangement links TRBV6-1 to TRBJ1-3; the D gene is possibly TRBD1 (5 bases). The CDR3 extends over 15 amino acids. Per germline, CDR1 MNHNS and CDR2 SASEGT. Trimming removed 2 bases from V and 4 bases from J, with 12 bases in between. DNA for the CDR3: TGTGCCAGCAGTGAATATTGGGGCAAGGGAAACACCATATATTTT. Its translation is CASSEYWGKGNTIYF.

V gene TRBV9 combines with J gene TRBJ1-2; 9 bases map to TRBD1. This CDR3 comprises 13 residues. In germline, CDR1 is SGDLS, CDR2 YYNGEE. J gave up 8 bases and V 3 bases, and 5 bases lay outside the gene matches. DNA of the CDR3: TGTGCCAGCAGCGCAACAGGGGGCGCGGGCTACACCTTC. Protein product: CASSATGGAGYTF. Supplemented by reference TRBV9 and TRBJ1-2, the full variable domain reads DSGVTQTPKHLITATGQRVTLRCSPRSGDLSVYWYQQSLDQGLQFLIQYYNGEERAKGNILERFSAQQFPDLHSELNLSSLELGDSALYFCASSATGGAGYTFGSGTRLTVV.

The chain carries TRBV14 and TRBJ2-7; 7 bases fit TRBD2. This CDR3 spans 15 amino acids. Germline V gene data show CDR1 as SGHDN and CDR2 as FVKESK. Trimming took 3 bases from V and 0 from J; bases not matched to a gene: 5. The DNA of the CDR3 is TGTGCCAGCAGCCAGGGCGGGGGAAGCTCCTACGAGCAGTACTTC. It specifies CASSQGGGSSYEQYF.

V usage is TRBV20-1 and J usage is TRBJ2-7; 9 positions agree with TRBD1. Germline lookup yields CDR1 DFQATT and CDR2 SNEGSKA (reference sequence). This CDR3 region has 14 residues. Trimming took 6 bases from V and 1 from J; bases not matched to a gene: 7. The DNA of the CDR3 is TGCAGTGCGAGTGGGACAGGGCAGTCCTACGAGCAGTACTTC. This sequence encodes CSASGTGQSYEQYF.

This chain connects TRBV15 to TRBJ2-1, with a weak D call TRBD2 (5 bases). CDR1 and CDR2 (germline): LNHNV, YYDKDF (reference sequence). The CDR3 is made up of 17 amino acids. V was trimmed by 0 bases and J by 2 bases, leaving 14 bases between them. The CDR3 reads CATSRDRTSDTYNEQFF. In DNA form, the CDR3 reads TGTGCCACCAGCAGAGATAGGACTTCTGATACCTACAATGAGCAGTTCTTC.

The J gene is TRBJ2-7, the V gene TRBV4-3; D not certain. The CDR3 spans 13 residues. The germline CDR1 and CDR2 sequences are LGHNA and YSLEER. The ends were cut back, 0 bases at V and 4 bases at J, with 7 bases in the middle. CDR3 nucleotide sequence: TGCGCCAGCAGCCAAGATACGGTTTACGAGCAGTACTTC. Protein product: CASSQDTVYEQYF.

The rearrangement uses TRBV10-3 and TRBJ2-3; 13 nucleotides line up with TRBD2. Germline values: CDR1 ENHRY, CDR2 SYGVKD. The V segment lost 6 bases and the J segment 7 bases; nucleotides outside the gene matches: 1. This CDR3 is built from 13 residues. This chain's CDR3 is CAIRTSGGHTQYF. The CDR3 nucleotides read TGTGCCATCAGGACTAGCGGGGGGCATACGCAGTATTTT.

V is TRBV24-1 and J is TRBJ2-4; D perhaps matches TRBD1 (6 bases). V gave up 3 bases and J gave up 6 bases, with 8 bases separating them. In germline, CDR1 is KGHDR, CDR2 SFDVKD. This CDR3 spans 13 amino acids. The CDR3 here is CATSDGDINIQYF. CDR3 DNA sequence: TGTGCCACCAGTGATGGGGACATAAACATTCAGTACTTC.

The V and J genes are TRBV28 and TRBJ1-2, with D maybe TRBD1 (6 bases). Trimming cost V 4 bases and J 1 base, with 13 bases left between them. The CDR3 covers 15 residues. Germline lookup yields CDR1 MDHEN and CDR2 SYDVKM. In DNA form, the CDR3 reads TGTGCCAGCAGTTCACCAGGGGATCTTAACTATGGCTACACCTTC. Its protein product is CASSSPGDLNYGYTF.

The CDR3 coding sequence is TGTGCCAGCTCACCACAGGAGGGAAGCGGGAGGGCCGACAATGAGCAGTTCTTC. Its translation: CASSPQEGSGRADNEQFF. This rearrangement joins TRBV18 to TRBJ2-1; 10 nucleotides line up with TRBD2. V shed 1 base and J 5 bases; nucleotides not matched to a gene: 11. The CDR3 has 18 residues. Germline assignment: CDR1 KGHSH and CDR2 LQKENI.

The rearrangement uses TRBV19 and TRBJ2-7; D possibly corresponds to TRBD2 (6 bases). Germline V CDR1 and CDR2: LNHDA, SQIVND (reference sequence). CDR3 length: 12 amino acids. V was shortened by 4 bases and J by 9 bases, with 13 bases between the two germline ends. This CDR3 is CASSKGSGVQYF. The DNA for the CDR3 is TGTGCCAGTAGTAAGGGCTCGGGGGTGCAGTACTTC.

The rearrangement links TRBV5-4 to TRBJ2-5, with D possibly being TRBD1 (5 bases). Trimming removed 2 bases at V and 3 bases at J, with 8 bases between. Germline CDR1 is SGHNT and CDR2 is YYREEE (reference sequence). The CDR3 contains 13 residues. The CDR3 DNA reads TGTGCCAGCAGCTTAAAAGGGGAAGAGACCCAGTACTTC. Amino acid sequence: CASSLKGEETQYF.

This rearrangement joins TRBV19 to TRBJ2-1; TRBD1 agrees at 8 bases. This CDR3 spans 15 amino acids. After removal of 4 bases from V and 7 bases from J, the junction contained 9 bases not matched to a gene. CDR1 is LNHDA, CDR2 SQIVND, per germline (reference sequence). The CDR3 DNA follows: TGTGCCAGTAGTACCCGGACAGGGATCGGTAATGAGCAGTTCTTC. It is translated as CASSTRTGIGNEQFF.